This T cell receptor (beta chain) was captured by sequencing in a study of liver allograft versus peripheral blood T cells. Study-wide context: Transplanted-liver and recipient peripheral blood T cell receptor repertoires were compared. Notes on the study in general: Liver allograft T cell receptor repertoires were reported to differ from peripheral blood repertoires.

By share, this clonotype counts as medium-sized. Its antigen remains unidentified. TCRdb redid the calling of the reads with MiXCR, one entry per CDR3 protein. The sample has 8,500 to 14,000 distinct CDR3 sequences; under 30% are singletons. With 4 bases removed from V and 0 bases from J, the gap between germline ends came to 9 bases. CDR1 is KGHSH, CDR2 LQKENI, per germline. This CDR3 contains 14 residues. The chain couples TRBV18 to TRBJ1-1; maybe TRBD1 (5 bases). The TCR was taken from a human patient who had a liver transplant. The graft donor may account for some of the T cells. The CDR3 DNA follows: TGTGCCAGCTCACAGGGGAGGATGAACACTGAAGCTTTCTTT. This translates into CASSQGRMNTEAFF.